One and the same sample provided the 28 T cell receptor beta chains below, sequenced in a study of long-term antiretroviral therapy in people with HIV. With survey level as its setting, the immunoSEQ assay was v3.0. Produced via immunoSEQ multiplex PCR; TCRdb's table is partial and in-frame only. The sample comprises about 30,000 clones, 85% of which are singletons, and approximately 4.8% rests with the top ten. Sequencing used unsorted PBMCs, obtained 2.7 to 2.9 years before starting antiretroviral therapy. The receptors were gathered from a woman aged 25 to 39 with HIV.

This chain joins TRBV6-1 and TRBJ1-2; tentative D call: TRBD1 (5 bases). Germline CDR1 and CDR2: MNHNS and SASEGT. The V end lost 4 bases, the J end lost 5 bases, and 17 bases lay between the germline ends. The length of the CDR3 is 15 residues. The CDR3 DNA reads TGTGCCAGCAGTGTCCTTCCGACAGCAGGATATGGCTACACCTTC. Translation: CASSVLPTAGYGYTF.

The rearrangement uses TRBV7-9 and TRBJ1-5, with 11 bases that match TRBD1. Unmatched junction bases numbered 13, after V lost 5 bases and J lost 1 base. The CDR3 is 19 residues long. The germline V gene has CDR1 SEHNR and CDR2 FQNEAQ (reference sequence). The CDR3 loop reads CASSAGTGGVSSSNQPQHF. CDR3 sequence (DNA): TGTGCCAGCAGCGCCGGGACAGGGGGGGTTAGCAGCAGCAATCAGCCCCAGCATTTT.

This clone is a singleton in its sample. This chain uses TRBV6-5 with TRBJ1-1, with D perhaps TRBD1 (6 bases). V was shortened by 5 bases and J by 7 bases, with 17 bases between the two germline ends. CDR1 is MNHEY, CDR2 SVGAGI, per germline. This CDR3 has 14 amino acids. The CDR3 nucleotides read TGTGCCAGCAGTCTTGCCCCAGGGGCGCTTGAAGCTTTCTTT. This codes for CASSLAPGALEAFF.

The chain is built from TRBV10-3 and TRBJ1-1, with unresolved D. The CDR3 covers 13 residues. The V end lost 6 bases, the J end lost 2 bases, and 10 bases lay between the germline ends. Germline lookup yields CDR1 ENHRY and CDR2 SYGVKD. This CDR3 is CAISGLQNTEAFF. In nucleotides, the CDR3 is TGTGCCATCAGCGGACTTCAAAACACTGAAGCTTTCTTT.

The chain uses TRBV15 and TRBJ2-3; maybe TRBD2 (6 bases). V lost 1 base to trimming and J lost 0 bases, with 11 bases between them. The CDR3 consists of 16 residues. Germline values: CDR1 LNHNV, CDR2 YYDKDF (reference sequence). In DNA form, the CDR3 reads TGTGCCACCAGCAGAGGGCGGGGAGCTAGCACAGATACGCAGTATTTT. As protein: CATSRGRGASTDTQYF.

This chain uses TRBV9 with TRBJ2-5; 10 bases fit TRBD2. There are 17 residues in the CDR3. Per the germline V gene, CDR1 is SGDLS and CDR2 is YYNGEE. Losses at the gene ends were 2 bases for V and 2 bases for J; bases not matched to a gene: 9. The CDR3 spells CASSVASGGLYQETQYF. In DNA, the CDR3 is TGTGCCAGCAGCGTCGCTAGCGGGGGCCTTTATCAAGAGACCCAGTACTTC.

This chain's CDR3 is CASSKRWTGGSYNEQFF. The CDR3 coding sequence is TGTGCCAGCAGCAAGAGATGGACGGGGGGTTCCTACAATGAGCAGTTCTTC. This chain uses TRBV21-1 with TRBJ2-1; no check of the table's D call, TRBD2, against the DNA was made. TRBV21-1 is listed as a pseudogene. The CDR3 length is 17 residues.

The rearrangement uses TRBV6-5 and TRBJ2-7; no clear D. Germline-derived CDR1 and CDR2 are MNHEY and SVGAGI. Trimming pared 0 bases from V and 6 bases from J, leaving 3 bases between. This CDR3 comprises 11 residues. The CDR3 nucleotides are TGTGCCAGCAGTTACTCGACCGAGCAGTACTTC. Amino acid sequence: CASSYSTEQYF.

V usage is TRBV12-5 and J usage is TRBJ2-7; 7 bases align to TRBD1. Germline CDR1 and CDR2: LGHNT and FRNRAP. Trimming removed 6 bases from V and 6 bases from J; junction bases left unmatched: 5. The CDR3 has 12 amino acids. The CDR3 protein is CASGPRGSEQYF. For the CDR3, the DNA is TGTGCTAGTGGCCCCAGGGGGTCCGAGCAGTACTTC.

This clone was found a few times. The chain carries TRBV2 and TRBJ1-2; D is undetermined. The CDR3 contains 13 residues. Germline assignment: CDR1 SNHLY and CDR2 FYNNEI. The V end lost 5 bases, the J end lost 8 bases, and 15 bases lay between the germline ends. The CDR3 protein is CASSLLFNQGYTF. In DNA, the CDR3 is TGTGCCAGCAGTTTGCTCTTCAATCAGGGCTACACCTTC.

The chain employs TRBV19 and TRBJ2-3, with D tentatively TRBD2 (6 bases). The V and J ends lost 3 bases and 4 bases respectively, with 8 bases between them. This CDR3 is built from 13 residues. CDR1 is LNHDA, CDR2 SQIVND, per germline (reference sequence). DNA of the CDR3: TGTGCCAGTAGTATCGGAGGGTCAGATACGCAGTATTTT. Amino acid sequence: CASSIGGSDTQYF.

CDR3 region: CASSFRLAGASTDTQYF. The CDR3, as DNA: TGTGCCAGCAGCTTCAGACTAGCGGGGGCTAGCACAGATACGCAGTATTTT. V usage is TRBV7-3 and J usage is TRBJ2-3, with 12 bases matching TRBD2. Germline loops: CDR1 SGHTA, CDR2 FQGTGA. V shed 3 bases and J 0 bases; nucleotides not matched to a gene: 4. The CDR3 has 17 residues. Full variable domain (remainder filled in from reference TRBV7-3 and TRBJ2-3): GAGVSQTPSNKVTEKGKYVELRCDPISGHTALYWYRQSLGQGPEFLIYFQGTGAADDSGLPNDRFFAVRPEGSVSTLKIQRTERGDSAVYLCASSFRLAGASTDTQYFGPGTRLTVL.

The rearrangement joins TRBV5-7 to TRBJ1-3, with D maybe TRBD1 (5 bases). TRBV5-7 is sorted into the ORF group, with uncertain function. This CDR3 region has 16 residues. With 7 bases removed from V and 0 bases from J, the gap between germline ends came to 17 bases. In nucleotides, the CDR3 is TGTGCCAGCTTCGTAGAGGGACGGACCTCTGGAAACACCATATATTTT. This gives the protein CASFVEGRTSGNTIYF.

The V gene is TRBV5-1, the J gene TRBJ1-2; 11 bases are a match to TRBD1. The CDR3 has 15 residues. The V segment lost 4 bases and the J segment 3 bases; nucleotides outside the gene matches: 5. The V gene's germline CDR1 is SGHRS and CDR2 YFSETQ. The CDR3 sequence is CASSPGTGGHYGYTF. The CDR3, as DNA: TGCGCCAGCAGCCCTGGGACAGGGGGACACTATGGCTACACCTTC.

The chain has TRBV6-6 and TRBJ1-1, with D hard to call. Germline V CDR1 and CDR2: MNHNY, SVGAGI (reference sequence). V was shortened by 0 bases and J by 1 base, with 9 bases between the two germline ends. The CDR3 runs 15 residues. The DNA of the CDR3 is TGTGCCAGCAGTTACTCCCAGGTGGGGAACACTGAAGCTTTCTTT. It codes for CASSYSQVGNTEAFF.

This rearrangement joins TRBV5-1 to TRBJ2-7; D is tentatively TRBD1 or TRBD2 (5 bases each). In germline, CDR1 is SGHRS, CDR2 YFSETQ. This CDR3 contains 17 residues. Deletions cut 0 bases from V and 0 bases from J, with 16 bases between. CDR3 amino acids: CASSLGRDARSSYEQYF. The CDR3 DNA follows: TGCGCCAGCAGCTTGGGAAGGGACGCTAGGAGCTCCTACGAGCAGTACTTC.

V usage is TRBV5-1 and J usage is TRBJ2-5; D remains unclear. The V gene's germline CDR1 is SGHRS and CDR2 YFSETQ. The V end lost 5 bases, the J end lost 4 bases, and 6 bases lay between the germline ends. CDR3 length: 11 amino acids. The chain's CDR3 is CASSPGETQYF. Here the CDR3 DNA reads TGCGCCAGCAGTCCAGGAGAGACCCAGTACTTC.

The rearrangement joins TRBV13 to TRBJ1-2; possibly TRBD1 for D (6 bases). Trimming pared 5 bases from V and 4 bases from J, leaving 14 bases between. CDR1 and CDR2 (germline): PRHDT, FYEKMQ (reference sequence). This CDR3 has 14 residues. This CDR3 reads CASSVGRGGYGYTF. The CDR3, as DNA: TGTGCCAGCAGCGTCGGGAGGGGGGGCTATGGCTACACCTTC.

The genes are TRBV29-1 and TRBJ2-2; D ambiguous. CDR1 is SQVTM, CDR2 ANQGSEA, per germline. This CDR3 has 13 amino acids. The V gene lost 0 bases and the J gene lost 8 bases, with 10 bases spanning the gap. The CDR3: CSVEDLRQGELFF. Here the CDR3 DNA reads TGCAGCGTTGAAGATCTAAGGCAGGGGGAGCTGTTTTTT.

The chain recombines TRBV7-8 with TRBJ1-1; D remains unclear. The germline V gene has CDR1 SGHVS and CDR2 FQNEAQ. CDR3 size: 17 residues. Deletions cut 3 bases from V and 4 bases from J, with 21 bases between. CDR3 DNA sequence: TGTGCCAGCAGCTTCTGGCGGGCGTTTTGGCGCGGCACTGAAGCTTTCTTT. Protein: CASSFWRAFWRGTEAFF.

This rearrangement joins TRBV5-5 to TRBJ2-2, with no clear D. There are 13 residues in the CDR3. V gave up 4 bases and J gave up 6 bases, with 10 bases separating them. Per the germline V gene, CDR1 is SGHKS and CDR2 is YYEKEE (reference sequence). Here the CDR3 reads CASSLLFAGELFF. Here the CDR3 DNA reads TGTGCCAGCAGCCTCCTTTTTGCCGGGGAGCTGTTTTTT.

This chain uses TRBV30 with TRBJ1-5; D perhaps matches TRBD1 (5 bases). CDR3 length: 15 residues. V shed 2 bases and J shed 4 bases, with 15 bases lying between them. Germline V gene lookup returns CDR1 GTSNPN and CDR2 SVGIG (reference sequence). Here the CDR3 reads CAWSIGTGPNQPQHF. CDR3 sequence (DNA): TGTGCCTGGAGTATCGGGACTGGGCCTAATCAGCCCCAGCATTTT.

The V gene is TRBV7-2, the J gene TRBJ1-3; D gene ambiguous. The V end lost 7 bases, the J end lost 0 bases, and 10 bases lay between the germline ends. The CDR3 extends over 14 amino acids. CDR1 and CDR2 (germline): SGHTA, FQGNSA. CDR3 bases: TGTGCCAGCAAGACAACTGGCTCTGGAAACACCATATATTTT. Translated, it gives CASKTTGSGNTIYF.

CDR3 residues: CASSPSTRGGYNSPLHF. CDR3 nucleotide sequence: TGTGCCAGCAGCCCCTCCACCAGGGGAGGATATAATTCACCCCTCCACTTT. The chain combines TRBV5-4 with TRBJ1-6, with D possibly matching TRBD1 (6 bases). Trimming took off 4 bases at V and 4 bases at J, with 18 bases between the two ends. The CDR3 extends over 17 amino acids. Germline V gene sequence: CDR1 SGHNT, CDR2 YYREEE (reference sequence).

This chain links TRBV5-1 with TRBJ1-3; D is perhaps TRBD1 (6 bases). The CDR3 extends over 14 amino acids. From germline, CDR1 is SGHRS and CDR2 YFSETQ. V was shortened by 4 bases and J by 3 bases, with 11 bases between the two germline ends. The CDR3 region is CASSPQGGGNTIYF. The CDR3 bases are TGCGCCAGCAGCCCACAGGGTGGTGGAAACACCATATATTTT.

The rearrangement links TRBV6-5 to TRBJ1-6, with 8 bases matching TRBD1. The V gene's germline CDR1 is MNHEY and CDR2 SVGAGI. V lost 7 bases and J lost 12; bases outside the gene matches: 11. The CDR3 covers 14 residues. CDR3 in amino acids: CASTPGQGAIPLHF. CDR3 bases: TGTGCCAGCACCCCAGGGCAGGGGGCCATACCCCTCCACTTT.

The chain couples TRBV7-8 to TRBJ2-3; D uncertain. CDR1 and CDR2 (germline): SGHVS, FQNEAQ. The CDR3 contains 10 residues. Trimming took 7 bases from V and 4 from J, leaving 3 bases between them. The CDR3: CASTPDTQYF. The CDR3 DNA sequence: TGTGCCAGCACTCCAGATACGCAGTATTTT.

The chain employs TRBV7-9 and TRBJ1-2, with D uncertain. Germline V gene data show CDR1 as SEHNR and CDR2 as FQNEAQ (reference sequence). The V gene lost 4 bases and the J gene lost 7 bases, with 4 bases spanning the gap. There are 10 residues in the CDR3. The CDR3 region is CASSSSGYTF. CDR3 nucleotides: TGTGCCAGCAGCTCGAGTGGCTACACCTTC. Looking up the rest from reference TRBV7-9 and TRBJ1-2 gives the full variable domain: DTGVSQNPRHKITKRGQNVTFRCDPISEHNRLYWYRQTLGQGPEFLTYFQNEAQLEKSRLLSDRFSAERPKGSFSTLEIQRTEQGDSAMYLCASSSSGYTFGSGTRLTVV.